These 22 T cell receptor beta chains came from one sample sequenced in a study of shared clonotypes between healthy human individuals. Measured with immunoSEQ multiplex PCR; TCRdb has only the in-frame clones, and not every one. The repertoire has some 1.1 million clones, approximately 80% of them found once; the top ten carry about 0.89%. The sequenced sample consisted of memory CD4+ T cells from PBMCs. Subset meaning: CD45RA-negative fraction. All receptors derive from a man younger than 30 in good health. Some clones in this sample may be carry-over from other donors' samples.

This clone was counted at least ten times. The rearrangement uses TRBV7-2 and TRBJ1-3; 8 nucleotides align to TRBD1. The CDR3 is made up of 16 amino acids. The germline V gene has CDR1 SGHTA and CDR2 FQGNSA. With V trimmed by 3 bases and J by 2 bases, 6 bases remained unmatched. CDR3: CASSFFPQGAGNTIYF. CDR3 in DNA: TGTGCCAGCAGCTTTTTCCCACAGGGGGCTGGAAACACCATATATTTT.

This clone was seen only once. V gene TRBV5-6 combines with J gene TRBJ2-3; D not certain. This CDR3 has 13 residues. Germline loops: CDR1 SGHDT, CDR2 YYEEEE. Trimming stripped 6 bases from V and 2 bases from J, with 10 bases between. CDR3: CASTYRPTDTQYF. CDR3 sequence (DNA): TGTGCCAGCACCTATAGGCCCACAGATACGCAGTATTTT. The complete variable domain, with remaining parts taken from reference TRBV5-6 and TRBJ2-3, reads DAGVTQSPTHLIKTRGQQVTLRCSPKSGHDTVSWYQQALGQGPQFIFQYYEEEERQRGNFPDRFSGHQFPNYSSELNVNALLLGDSALYLCASTYRPTDTQYFGPGTRLTVL.

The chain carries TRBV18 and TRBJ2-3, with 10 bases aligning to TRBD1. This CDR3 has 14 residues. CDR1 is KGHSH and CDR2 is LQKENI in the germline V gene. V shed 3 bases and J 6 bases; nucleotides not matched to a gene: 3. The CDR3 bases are TGTGCCAGCTCACCGGGACAGGGGTCCGATACGCAGTATTTT. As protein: CASSPGQGSDTQYF.

This CDR3 is CASSLTANIQYF. Written as DNA, the CDR3 is TGTGCCAGCAGCTTGACAGCCAACATTCAGTACTTC. The chain combines TRBV5-8 with TRBJ2-4, with no clear D. The CDR3 totals 12 residues. The germline V gene has CDR1 SGHTS and CDR2 YDEGEE. V lost 1 base and J 7 bases, leaving 6 bases between the germline ends.

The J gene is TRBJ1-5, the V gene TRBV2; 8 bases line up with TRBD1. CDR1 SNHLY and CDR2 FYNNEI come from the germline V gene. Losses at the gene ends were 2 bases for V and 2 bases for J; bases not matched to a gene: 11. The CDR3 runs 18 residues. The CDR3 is CASSESIVAGGGNQPQHF. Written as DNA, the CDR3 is TGTGCCAGCAGTGAATCGATAGTTGCAGGGGGCGGCAATCAGCCCCAGCATTTT.

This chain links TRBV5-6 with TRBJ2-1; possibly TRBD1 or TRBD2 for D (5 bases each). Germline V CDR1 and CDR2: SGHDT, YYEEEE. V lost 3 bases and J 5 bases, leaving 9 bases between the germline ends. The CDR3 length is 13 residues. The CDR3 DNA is TGTGCCAGCAGCTCGGGACCCGACAATGAGCAGTTCTTC. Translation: CASSSGPDNEQFF.

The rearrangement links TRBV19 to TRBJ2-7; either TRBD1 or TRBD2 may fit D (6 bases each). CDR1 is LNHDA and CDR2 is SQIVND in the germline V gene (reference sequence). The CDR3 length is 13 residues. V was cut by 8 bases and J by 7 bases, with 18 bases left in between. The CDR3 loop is CASVSPGAREQYF. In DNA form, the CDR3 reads TGTGCCAGTGTGTCGCCGGGGGCACGAGAGCAGTACTTC.

CDR3 protein: CASSPTGTGGSYGYTF. The CDR3 coding sequence is TGTGCCAGCAGCCCAACCGGGACAGGGGGCAGCTATGGCTACACCTTC. The chain uses TRBV4-2 and TRBJ1-2; 12 bases are shared with TRBD1. With 4 bases clipped from V and 4 bases from J, the junction kept 7 bases outside the gene matches. CDR3 length equals 16 residues. CDR1 is LGHNA and CDR2 is YNFKEQ in the germline V gene.

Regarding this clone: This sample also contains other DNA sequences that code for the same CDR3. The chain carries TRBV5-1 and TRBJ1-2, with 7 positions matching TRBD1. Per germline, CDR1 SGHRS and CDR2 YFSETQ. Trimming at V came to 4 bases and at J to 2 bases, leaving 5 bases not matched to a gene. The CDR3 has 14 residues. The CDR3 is CASSPTTGNYGYTF. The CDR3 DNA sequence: TGCGCCAGCAGCCCCACGACAGGGAACTATGGCTACACCTTC.

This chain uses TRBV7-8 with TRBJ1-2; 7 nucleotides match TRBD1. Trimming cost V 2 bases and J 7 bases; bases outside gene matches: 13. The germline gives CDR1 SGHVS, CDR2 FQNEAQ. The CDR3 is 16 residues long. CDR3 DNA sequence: TGTGCCAGCAGCTTACGGTTAGGGGGCGCCTTTGTTGGCTACACCTTC. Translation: CASSLRLGGAFVGYTF.

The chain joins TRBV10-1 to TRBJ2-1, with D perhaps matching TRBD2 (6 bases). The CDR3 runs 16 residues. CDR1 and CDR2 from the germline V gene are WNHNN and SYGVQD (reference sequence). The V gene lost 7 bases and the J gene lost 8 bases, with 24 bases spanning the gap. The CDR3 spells CASMGGRWTWGDEQFF. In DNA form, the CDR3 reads TGCGCCAGCATGGGAGGACGGTGGACTTGGGGCGATGAGCAGTTCTTC.

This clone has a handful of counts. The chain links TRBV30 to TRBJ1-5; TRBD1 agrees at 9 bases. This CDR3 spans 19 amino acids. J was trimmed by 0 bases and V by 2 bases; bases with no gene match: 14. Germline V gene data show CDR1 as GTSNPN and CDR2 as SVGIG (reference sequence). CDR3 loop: CAWSTPHWTGDYSNQPQHF. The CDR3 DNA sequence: TGTGCCTGGAGTACCCCCCACTGGACAGGGGATTATAGCAATCAGCCCCAGCATTTT.

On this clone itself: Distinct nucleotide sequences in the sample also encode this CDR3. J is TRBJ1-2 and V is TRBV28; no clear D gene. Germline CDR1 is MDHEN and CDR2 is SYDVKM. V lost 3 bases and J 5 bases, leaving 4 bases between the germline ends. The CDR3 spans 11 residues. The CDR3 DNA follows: TGTGCCAGCAGTTTTCTGTATGGCTACACCTTC. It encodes CASSFLYGYTF.

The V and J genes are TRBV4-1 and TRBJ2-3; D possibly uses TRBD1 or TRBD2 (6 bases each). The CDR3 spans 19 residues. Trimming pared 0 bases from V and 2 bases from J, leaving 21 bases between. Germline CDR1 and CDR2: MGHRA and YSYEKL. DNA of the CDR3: TGCGCCAGCAGCCAAGATCCGGGGGACATCTCCTTTTACACAGATACGCAGTATTTT. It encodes CASSQDPGDISFYTDTQYF.

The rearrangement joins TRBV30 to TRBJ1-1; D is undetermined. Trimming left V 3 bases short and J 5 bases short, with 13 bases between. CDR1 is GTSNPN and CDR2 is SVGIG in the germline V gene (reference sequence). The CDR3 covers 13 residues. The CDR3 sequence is CAWSSGDGTEAFF. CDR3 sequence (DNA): TGTGCCTGGAGCTCAGGAGATGGGACTGAAGCTTTCTTT.

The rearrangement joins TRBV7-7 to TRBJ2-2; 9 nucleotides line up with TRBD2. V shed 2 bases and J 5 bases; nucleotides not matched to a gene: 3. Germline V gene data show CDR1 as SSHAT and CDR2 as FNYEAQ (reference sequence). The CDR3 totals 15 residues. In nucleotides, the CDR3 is TGTGCCAGCAGCTTACTAGCGGGAAAGACCGGGGAGCTGTTTTTT. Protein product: CASSLLAGKTGELFF.

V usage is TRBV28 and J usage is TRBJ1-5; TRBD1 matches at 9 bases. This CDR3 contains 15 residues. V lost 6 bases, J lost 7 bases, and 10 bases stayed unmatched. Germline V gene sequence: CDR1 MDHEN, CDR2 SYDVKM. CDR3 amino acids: CASRTRDRAQQPQHF. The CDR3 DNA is TGTGCCAGCAGGACCCGGGACAGGGCTCAGCAGCCCCAGCATTTT.

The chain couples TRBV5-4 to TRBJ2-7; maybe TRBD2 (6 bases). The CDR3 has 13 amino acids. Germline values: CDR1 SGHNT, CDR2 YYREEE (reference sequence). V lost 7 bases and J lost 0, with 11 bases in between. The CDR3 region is CASRDGSSYEQYF. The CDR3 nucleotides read TGTGCCAGCCGTGACGGGAGCTCCTACGAGCAGTACTTC.

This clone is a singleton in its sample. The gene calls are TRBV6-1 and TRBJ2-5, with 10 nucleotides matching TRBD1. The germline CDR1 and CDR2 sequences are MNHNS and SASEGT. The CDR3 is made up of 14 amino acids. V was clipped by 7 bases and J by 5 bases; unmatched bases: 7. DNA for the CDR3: TGTGCCAGCAATTGGGACAGGGGAAGGGAGACCCAGTACTTC. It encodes CASNWDRGRETQYF.

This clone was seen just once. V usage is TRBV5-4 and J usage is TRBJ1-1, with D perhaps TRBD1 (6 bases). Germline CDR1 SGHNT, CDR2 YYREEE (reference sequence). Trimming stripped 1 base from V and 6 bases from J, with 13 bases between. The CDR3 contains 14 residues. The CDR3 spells CASSLPGAVAEAFF. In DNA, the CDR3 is TGTGCCAGCAGCTTGCCAGGGGCGGTCGCTGAAGCTTTCTTT.

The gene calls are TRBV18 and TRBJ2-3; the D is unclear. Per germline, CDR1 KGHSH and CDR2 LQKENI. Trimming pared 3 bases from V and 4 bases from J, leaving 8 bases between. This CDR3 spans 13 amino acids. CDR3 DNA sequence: TGTGCCAGCTCACCGGGCAGCGCAGATACGCAGTATTTT. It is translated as CASSPGSADTQYF.

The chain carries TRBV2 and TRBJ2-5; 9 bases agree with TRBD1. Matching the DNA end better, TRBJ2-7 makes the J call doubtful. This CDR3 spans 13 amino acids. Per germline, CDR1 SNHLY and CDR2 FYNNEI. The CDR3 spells CASTDRGSYEQYF. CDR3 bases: TGTGCCAGCACGGACAGGGGATCCTACGAGCAGTACTTC.